This TCR beta chain was sequenced during a study of T cell responses to AZD1222 COVID-19 vaccine. Measured with immunoSEQ multiplex PCR; TCRdb has only the in-frame clones, and not every one. The profile shows more than 80,000 clones, around nine tenths of them singletons. The V gene's germline CDR1 is GTSNPN and CDR2 SVGIG (reference sequence). This CDR3 has 13 amino acids. V shed 5 bases and J shed 6 bases, with 11 bases lying between them. As for this clone: Antigen specificity is unknown.

Findings and caveats of the study: Epitopes outside B.1.351 and B.1.1.7 mutated regions reportedly drew nearly half of spike TCRs. Distributed over spike, vaccine-associated CD4 TCRs predominated at 160-218 and 743-854. White British ancestry dominated among donors, who included more females, and clonal diversity was possibly underestimated.

This TCR was sampled from an adult in good health. The chain has TRBV30 and TRBJ1-6; D not resolved. The sequenced sample was peripheral blood, obtained on day 0 of MenACWY control vaccination. CDR3 DNA: TGTGCCTGGGCTCCCGTGGGTAATTCACCCCTCCACTTT. Protein product: CAWAPVGNSPLHF.